This TCR beta chain was identified during a study of shared clonotypes between healthy human individuals. The count of this clone is one. The same CDR3 can be traced to other DNA sequences in this sample. Clones were read by immunoSEQ multiplex PCR, and TCRdb kept only the in-frame ones, dropping some. The table lists around 1.9 million clones, 90% to 95% of them singletons. Trimming cost V 2 bases and J 1 base, with 14 bases left between them. Germline CDR1 is MNHEY and CDR2 is SMNVEV (reference sequence). The CDR3 length is 16 residues. Naive CD8 cells were CD45RO-negative, positively selected for CCR7, excluding terminally differentiated effector memory CD45RA+ cells.

Sequencing was done on a sample of naive CD8+ T cells from PBMCs. The chain links TRBV27 to TRBJ2-5; D assignment may be TRBD1 or TRBD2 (5 bases each). The sequence derives from a man aged 18 to 35 in good health. Some clones in this sample may be carry-over from other donors' samples. The CDR3 nucleotides are TGTGCCAGCAGTTTAAGTCCGGGGACGGCCCAAGAGACCCAGTACTTC. This translates into CASSLSPGTAQETQYF.